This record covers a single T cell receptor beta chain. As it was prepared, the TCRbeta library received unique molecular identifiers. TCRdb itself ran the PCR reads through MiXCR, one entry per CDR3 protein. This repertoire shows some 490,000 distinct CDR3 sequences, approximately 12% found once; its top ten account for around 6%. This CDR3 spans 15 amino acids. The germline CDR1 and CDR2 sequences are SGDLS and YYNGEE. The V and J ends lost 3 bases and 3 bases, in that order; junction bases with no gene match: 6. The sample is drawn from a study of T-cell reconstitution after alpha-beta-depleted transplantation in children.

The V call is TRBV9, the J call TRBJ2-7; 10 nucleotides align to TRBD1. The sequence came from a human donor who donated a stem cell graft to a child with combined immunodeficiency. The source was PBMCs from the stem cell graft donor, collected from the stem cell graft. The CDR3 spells CASSAAGTGVYEQYF. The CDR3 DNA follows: TGTGCCAGCAGCGCCGCAGGGACAGGGGTCTACGAGCAGTACTTC.